Presented here are 6 T cell receptor beta chains from one specimen sequenced in a study of blood T cell repertoires in COVID-19. The assay was immunoSEQ multiplex PCR, and TCRdb's table has in-frame clones only and misses some. The sample carries under 400,000 clones, 88% recorded once. Sequenced material: PBMCs or T cells enriched from blood (not recorded which). These receptors were obtained from a woman aged 25 to 39 who had been exposed to COVID-19.

As concerns this clone: One junction end disagrees with the germline gene, perhaps due to a read error. The chain recombines TRBV28 with TRBJ2-7; 9 positions agree with TRBD2. This CDR3 spans 16 amino acids. Per the germline V gene, CDR1 is MDHEN and CDR2 is SYDVKM. CDR3 residues: CASSPYTPGLAPHLLF. In nucleotides, the CDR3 is TGTGCCAGCAGTCCTTATACTCCGGGACTAGCCCCACATCTCCTCTTC.

The chain employs TRBV29-1 and TRBJ1-2; tentatively, D is TRBD1 (6 bases). The CDR3 covers 12 residues. Germline CDR1 and CDR2: SQVTM and ANQGSEA. Trimming took off 8 bases at V and 8 bases at J, with 18 bases between the two ends. The CDR3 coding sequence is TGCAGCCCTTTTAGGGGGGGCCACGGCTACACCTTC. Translating it yields CSPFRGGHGYTF.

The rearrangement joins TRBV2 to TRBJ2-3; D is unclear. Germline CDR1 and CDR2: SNHLY and FYNNEI. The V end lost 6 bases, the J end lost 6 bases, and 13 bases lay between the germline ends. This CDR3 has 13 amino acids. The CDR3 is CASRADSRDTQYF. The CDR3 DNA reads TGTGCCAGCAGGGCGGATAGCCGGGATACGCAGTATTTT.

The V and J genes are TRBV5-4 and TRBJ1-2, with D perhaps matching TRBD1 (6 bases). Germline V gene data show CDR1 as SGHNT and CDR2 as YYREEE (reference sequence). This CDR3 is 17 amino acids long. V dropped 4 bases and J dropped 2 bases, with 21 bases sitting between them. CDR3 region: CASSEGTFLALNYGYTF. CDR3 coding DNA: TGTGCCAGCAGCGAAGGGACATTTCTAGCCTTGAACTATGGCTACACCTTC.

The V gene is TRBV6-4, the J gene TRBJ2-1; 8 positions agree with TRBD1. This CDR3 is built from 15 residues. Germline-derived CDR1 and CDR2 are MRHNA and SNTAGT. Losses at the gene ends were 4 bases for V and 4 bases for J; bases not matched to a gene: 6. As DNA, the CDR3 is TGTGCCAGCAGTGCGGACAGGGATCCTTACAATGAGCAGTTCTTC. This sequence encodes CASSADRDPYNEQFF.

The chain employs TRBV28 and TRBJ2-1, with a weak D call TRBD2 (5 bases). The CDR3 has 13 amino acids. Germline CDR1 and CDR2: MDHEN and SYDVKM. Trimming stripped 8 bases from V and 5 bases from J, with 13 bases between. CDR3: CASQTVGNNEQFF. In DNA form, the CDR3 reads TGTGCCAGCCAGACGGTCGGGAACAATGAGCAGTTCTTC.